The T cell receptor (beta chain) under discussion was sequenced for a study of blood T cell repertoires in COVID-19. About the study: COVID-19 samples, acute and convalescent, were from the United States, Italy and Spain. PBMCs, B-cell-depleted T cells, or T cells provided the cDNA or gDNA that made up the material.

Profiled with immunoSEQ multiplex PCR; TCRdb holds only in-frame clones, not every one. This table holds 200,000 to 250,000 clones, 65% to 85% found once. The length of the CDR3 is 15 residues. The junction had 6 bases not matched to a gene; V was cut back by 4 bases and J by 3 bases. Germline CDR1 is SGHNT and CDR2 is YYREEE (reference sequence). The participants were between about 18 and 90 years old and came from 20 to 30 US areas. All recovered Cohort 3 donors got two negative PCRs, got clearance, or saw symptom resolution. The sequencing input was PBMCs or T cells enriched from blood (not recorded which). This TCR came from an older woman who had recovered from COVID-19. V and J are TRBV5-4 and TRBJ2-2, with 7 bases identical to TRBD2. The CDR3 sequence is CASSARGGDTGELFF. The CDR3 DNA is TGTGCCAGCAGCGCCCGGGGAGGGGACACCGGGGAGCTGTTTTTT.